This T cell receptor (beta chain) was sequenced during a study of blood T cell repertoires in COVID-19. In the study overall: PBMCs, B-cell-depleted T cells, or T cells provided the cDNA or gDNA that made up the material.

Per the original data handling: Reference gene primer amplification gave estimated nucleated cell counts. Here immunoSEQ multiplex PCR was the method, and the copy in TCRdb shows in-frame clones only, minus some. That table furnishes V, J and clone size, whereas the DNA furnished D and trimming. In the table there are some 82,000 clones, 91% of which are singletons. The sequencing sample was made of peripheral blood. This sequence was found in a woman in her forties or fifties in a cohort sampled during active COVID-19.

For the CDR3, the DNA is TGTGCCAGCAGTTTAGCCGACAGGGTCAGTGAGCAGTTCTTC. It translates to CASSLADRVSEQFF. This chain connects TRBV28 to TRBJ2-1, with TRBD1 matching over 7 bases. CDR3 length: 14 amino acids. Germline values: CDR1 MDHEN, CDR2 SYDVKM. The J segment lost 9 bases and the V segment lost 2 bases, leaving 7 bases of the junction unmatched.